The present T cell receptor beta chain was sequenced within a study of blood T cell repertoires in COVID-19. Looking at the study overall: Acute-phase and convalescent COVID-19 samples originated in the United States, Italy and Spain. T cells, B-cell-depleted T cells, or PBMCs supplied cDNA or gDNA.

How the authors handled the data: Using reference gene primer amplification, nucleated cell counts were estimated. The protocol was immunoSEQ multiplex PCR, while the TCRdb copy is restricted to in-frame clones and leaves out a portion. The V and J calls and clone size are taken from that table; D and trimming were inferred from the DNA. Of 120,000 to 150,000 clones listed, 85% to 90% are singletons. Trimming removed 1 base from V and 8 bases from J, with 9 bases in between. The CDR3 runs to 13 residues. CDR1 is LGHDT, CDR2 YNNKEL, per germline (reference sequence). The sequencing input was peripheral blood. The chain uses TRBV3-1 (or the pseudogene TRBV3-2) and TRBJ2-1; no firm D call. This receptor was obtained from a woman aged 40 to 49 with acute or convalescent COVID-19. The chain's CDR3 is CASSQGPGYEQFF. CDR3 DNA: TGTGCCAGCAGCCAAGGTCCAGGCTATGAGCAGTTCTTC.